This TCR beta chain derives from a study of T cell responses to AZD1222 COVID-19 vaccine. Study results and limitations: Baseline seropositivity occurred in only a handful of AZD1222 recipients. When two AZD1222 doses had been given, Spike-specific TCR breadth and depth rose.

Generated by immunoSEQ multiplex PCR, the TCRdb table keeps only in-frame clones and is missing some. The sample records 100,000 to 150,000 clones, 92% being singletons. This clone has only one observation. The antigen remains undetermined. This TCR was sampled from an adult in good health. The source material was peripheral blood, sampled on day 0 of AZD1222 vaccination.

The chain's CDR3 is CASSSGYGIQGSTGYTF. CDR3 in DNA: TGTGCCAGCAGCTCTGGTTATGGAATACAGGGTTCAACGGGCTACACCTTC. This sequence joins TRBV28 and TRBJ1-2; TRBD1 might be the D (6 bases). Germline V gives CDR1 MDHEN, CDR2 SYDVKM. The CDR3 totals 17 residues. V gave up 6 bases and J gave up 8 bases, with 28 bases separating them.